This is a list of T cell receptor beta chains from one sample in a study of cytomegalovirus exposure and HLA in healthy donors. Using immunoSEQ multiplex PCR, the repertoire was profiled, and TCRdb retains in-frame clones only, with some absent. This listing includes 90,000 to 150,000 clones. Sequenced material: PBMCs. Every receptor here comes from a young man in good health and CMV-seronegative. The CDR3 runs from the conserved cysteine through the conserved F or W. A D gene is named only where the DNA matches it firmly.

TRBV7-9	TRBJ1-2	-	13	TGTGCCAGCAGCCGGGCGGGGGGCTCTGGCTACACCTTC	CASSRAGGSGYTF
TRBV7-2	TRBJ1-1	-	10	TGTGCCAGCAGTGTAATCTCGGCTTTCTTT	CASSVISAFF
TRBV19	TRBJ2-5	TRBD2	15	TGTGCCAGTAGGATAGAAAGCGGGAGAGGGGAGACCCAGTACTTC	CASRIESGRGETQYF
TRBV2	TRBJ2-2	TRBD2	13	TGTGCCAGCAGTCTTGGGGGGGCCGGGGAGCTGTTTTTT	CASSLGGAGELFF
TRBV2	TRBJ1-6	TRBD1	14	TGTGCCAGCACCGAGACAGGGAGCAATTCACCCCTCCACTTT	CASTETGSNSPLHF
TRBV5-1	TRBJ1-1	TRBD1	14	TGCGCCAGCAGCTTGTTAGGGGGCGGCACTGAAGCTTTCTTT	CASSLLGGGTEAFF
TRBV4-1	TRBJ2-5	-	17	TGCGCCAGCAGCCAAGTCTCCGGAGGGCCCCTCCAAGAGACCCAGTACTTC	CASSQVSGGPLQETQYF
TRBV5-1	TRBJ1-3	TRBD1	17	TGCGCCAGCAGCCTAGGACAGGGCAAGTTCTCTGGAAACACCATATATTTT	CASSLGQGKFSGNTIYF
TRBV5-4	TRBJ1-5	-	12	TGTGCCAGCAGCTGGGGGGATCAGCCCCAGCATTTT	CASSWGDQPQHF
TRBV9	TRBJ2-7	TRBD2	14	TGTGCCAGCAGTCAGACTAGCGGGGGGGGCGAGCAGTACTTC	CASSQTSGGGEQYF
TRBV5-6	TRBJ2-7	-	15	TGTGCCAGCAGCTTAGTACGTTCGGTTTCCTACGAGCAGTACTTC	CASSLVRSVSYEQYF
TRBV27	TRBJ2-6	-	17	TGTGCCAGCAGTTTTCGACAGCCTCCCTCTGGGGCCAACGTCCTGACTTTC	CASSFRQPPSGANVLTF
TRBV5-8	TRBJ1-5	TRBD1	15	TGTGCCAGCAGCTTGGAGGGACAGGGGAGCCAGCCCCAGCATTTT	CASSLEGQGSQPQHF
TRBV19	TRBJ1-4	TRBD1	15	TGTGCCACCCGTGGGACAGCAGTCCCGGATGAAAAACTGTTTTTT	CATRGTAVPDEKLFF
TRBV2	TRBJ2-1	TRBD2	14	TGTGCCAGCAGTGAGGCTAGCGGGAGGGTTGAGCAGTTCTTC	CASSEASGRVEQFF
TRBV21-1	TRBJ2-2	-	12	TGTGCCAGCATCCCCCAGGCCGGGGAGCTGTTTTTT	CASIPQAGELFF
TRBV4-1	TRBJ1-2	-	14	TGCGCCAGCAGCCAGGGAGACGTCTTCTATGGCTACACCTTC	CASSQGDVFYGYTF
TRBV6-1	TRBJ2-3	TRBD1	14	TGTGCCAGCACCATACAGGGGACAACAGATACGCAGTATTTT	CASTIQGTTDTQYF
TRBV11-2	TRBJ2-5	TRBD2	16	TGTGCCAGCAGCACCCCGGGACTAGCGGGAGTAGAGACCCAGTACTTC	CASSTPGLAGVETQYF
TRBV5-1	TRBJ2-2	-	15	TGCGCCAGCAGCTTGGCCGGAGGGGGCGGCGGGGAGCTGTTTTTT	CASSLAGGGGGELFF
TRBV4-1	TRBJ1-2	TRBD1	14	TGCGCCAGCAGCCAGGTACAGGGGGGCTATGGCTACACCTTC	CASSQVQGGYGYTF
TRBV6-1	TRBJ2-7	TRBD1	13	TGTGCCAGCAGCAGAGACAGGGGTGGCGAGCAGTACTTC	CASSRDRGGEQYF
TRBV10-3	TRBJ1-1	TRBD1	13	TGTGCCATTAAGGACAGGGAGAGCACTGAAGCTTTCTTT	CAIKDRESTEAFF
TRBV2	TRBJ2-2	-	14	TGTGCCAGCCGGAGAACTGACAGAACCGGGGAGCTGTTTTTT	CASRRTDRTGELFF
TRBV6-5	TRBJ1-4	-	15	TGTGCCAGCAGGGCCATGCCTTTAACTAATGAAAAACTGTTTTTT	CASRAMPLTNEKLFF
TRBV4-1	TRBJ2-2	-	14	TGCGCCAGCAGCCAAGTTGGCACCCTTGGAGGGCTGTTTTTT	CASSQVGTLGGLFF
TRBV18	TRBJ1-1	TRBD1	13	TGTGCCAGCTCACCACTAACAGGGGTAAGCGCTTTCTTT	CASSPLTGVSAFF
TRBV28	TRBJ2-3	-	17	TGTGCCAGCACCAAATCCGCGGCGGGTGTCGGCACAGATACGCAGTATTTT	CASTKSAAGVGTDTQYF
TRBV7-2	TRBJ1-5	TRBD1	15	TGTGCCAGCAGCCTATACAGGGGGCAGGGTCAGCCCCAGCATTTT	CASSLYRGQGQPQHF
TRBV11-2	TRBJ2-7	-	13	TGTGCCAGCAGCGCGCTCAGGGGTCCCGAGCAGTACTTC	CASSALRGPEQYF
TRBV7-9	TRBJ1-2	-	13	TGTGCCAGCAGCTTAGAGGGGCTCTATGGCTACACCTTC	CASSLEGLYGYTF
TRBV6-4	TRBJ2-1	-	16	TGTGCCAGCAGTGACTTCTCCATGAGCTCCTACAATGAGCAGTTCTTC	CASSDFSMSSYNEQFF
TRBV7-8	TRBJ2-7	-	12	TGTGCCAGCGGACCCAGGGGCAACGAGCAGTACTTC	CASGPRGNEQYF
TRBV28	TRBJ2-7	-	14	TGTGCCAGCAGTGCAGGGAAAGGGGCCTACGAGCAGTACTTC	CASSAGKGAYEQYF
TRBV6-1	TRBJ2-5	TRBD1	18	TGTGCCAGCAGTGACCACCTTGGACAGGGGGCTAATCGGGAGACCCAGTACTTC	CASSDHLGQGANRETQYF
TRBV6-5	TRBJ2-1	-	12	TGTGCCAGCAGTGGGACTTTCAATGAGCAGTTCTTC	CASSGTFNEQFF
TRBV5-1	TRBJ1-5	-	15	TGCGCCAGCAGCTTGGAAGGGCGGGCAAATCAGCCCCAGCATTTT	CASSLEGRANQPQHF
TRBV5-6	TRBJ1-2	TRBD1	15	TGTGCCAGCATCCCGACTACAGGGGGCAACTATGGCTACACCTTC	CASIPTTGGNYGYTF
TRBV7-2	TRBJ2-1	-	12	TGTGCCAGCAGCCGAACCGAGAATGAGCAGTTCTTC	CASSRTENEQFF
TRBV5-1	TRBJ2-1	TRBD2	17	TGCGCCAGCAGCTCCGGACTAGCGGGGGGGCCTAACAATGAGCAGTTCTTC	CASSSGLAGGPNNEQFF
TRBV28	TRBJ1-1	-	14	TGTGCCAGCAGCTTCCTAGTGTCGGGAGCAAAAGCTTTCTTT	CASSFLVSGAKAFF
TRBV5-6	TRBJ2-7	TRBD2	16	TGTGCCAGCAGCTTGCAGAGCGGGGGGCTAGGCTACGAGCAGTACTTC	CASSLQSGGLGYEQYF
TRBV14	TRBJ2-4	-	14	TGTGCCAGCAGCCAAACCCAGGGAAGGAACATTCAGTACTTC	CASSQTQGRNIQYF
TRBV10-2	TRBJ1-1	-	16	TGCGCCAGCAGTGAGTTCGGGGTGGGTATGAACACTGAAGCTTTCTTT	CASSEFGVGMNTEAFF
TRBV5-6	TRBJ1-1	-	13	TGTGCCAGCAGCTTTGGGAGGAACACTGAAGCTTTCTTT	CASSFGRNTEAFF
TRBV5-1	TRBJ1-2	-	14	TGCGCCAGCAGCTTGGCCGGGGGGTTGGATGGCTACACCTTC	CASSLAGGLDGYTF
TRBV7-2	TRBJ2-3	TRBD2	17	TGTGCCAGCAGCCCGACTAGCGGGAGGCCCAGCACAGATACGCAGTATTTT	CASSPTSGRPSTDTQYF
TRBV6-5	TRBJ2-1	TRBD1	15	TGTGCCAGCAGACCCGGGACAGTAGGATACAATGAGCAGTTCTTC	CASRPGTVGYNEQFF
TRBV4-1	TRBJ2-3	-	12	TGCGCCAGCAGCCAACCTAGGGGTACGCAGTATTTT	CASSQPRGTQYF
TRBV12-5	TRBJ1-5	-	19	TGTGCTAGTGGTTTGGTACAAATCGGACAGCTTCATAGCAATCAGCCCCAGCATTTT	CASGLVQIGQLHSNQPQHF
TRBV7-9	TRBJ1-1	-	14	TGTGCCAGCAGCACCGGACAGATGAACACTGAAGCTTTCTTT	CASSTGQMNTEAFF
TRBV19	TRBJ2-7	-	16	TGTGCCAGTAGTATTCTTCATGGCCATAACCTTTACGAGCAGTACTTC	CASSILHGHNLYEQYF
TRBV7-2	TRBJ1-1	-	15	TGTGCCAGCAGCTTAGAGGGGCAGGTGGACACTGAAGCTTTCTTT	CASSLEGQVDTEAFF
TRBV6-1	TRBJ1-4	TRBD1	12	TGTGCCAGTTTTAGACAGGGGGAAAAACTGTTTTTT	CASFRQGEKLFF
TRBV11-2	TRBJ1-4	-	14	TGTGCCAGCAGCGCACAGGTTTCTAATGAAAAACTGTTTTTT	CASSAQVSNEKLFF
TRBV7-6	TRBJ2-3	TRBD2	18	TGTGCCAGCAGCTTAGCTACTAGCGGGGGGGCTTCTCCAGATACGCAGTATTTT	CASSLATSGGASPDTQYF
TRBV7-6	TRBJ2-7	TRBD1	15	TGTGCCAGCAGCCCGCAACTACAGGGGACGGGGGAGCAGTACTTC	CASSPQLQGTGEQYF
TRBV11-2	TRBJ2-1	TRBD2	14	TGTGCCAGCCTTAGCGGGAGGTCGGGCAATGAGCAGTTCTTC	CASLSGRSGNEQFF